This T cell receptor beta chain was documented in a study of CD8 T cells in ankylosing spondylitis. Notes on the study in general: Disease-associated clones were reportedly significantly overrepresented in matched ankylosing spondylitis synovial fluid.

One entry per CDR3 protein results from TCRdb running MiXCR on the 5' RACE reads. The repertoire holds just under 350,000 distinct CDR3 sequences, with roughly 15% as singletons. This clonotype was seen a few times. Its antigen is unidentified. Trimming cost V 0 bases and J 3 bases; bases outside gene matches: 2. The CDR3 runs to 14 residues. In germline, CDR1 is SGHRS, CDR2 YFSETQ. This sequence joins TRBV5-1 and TRBJ1-1; 7 bases line up with TRBD1. Sequencing used blood, either unsorted or a sorted T cell fraction (not recorded which). This TCR was sampled from a male donor with ankylosing spondylitis or in good health (not recorded which). The CDR3 bases are TGCGCCAGCAGCTTGGATGGGACAGACACTGAAGCTTTCTTT. It is translated as CASSLDGTDTEAFF.